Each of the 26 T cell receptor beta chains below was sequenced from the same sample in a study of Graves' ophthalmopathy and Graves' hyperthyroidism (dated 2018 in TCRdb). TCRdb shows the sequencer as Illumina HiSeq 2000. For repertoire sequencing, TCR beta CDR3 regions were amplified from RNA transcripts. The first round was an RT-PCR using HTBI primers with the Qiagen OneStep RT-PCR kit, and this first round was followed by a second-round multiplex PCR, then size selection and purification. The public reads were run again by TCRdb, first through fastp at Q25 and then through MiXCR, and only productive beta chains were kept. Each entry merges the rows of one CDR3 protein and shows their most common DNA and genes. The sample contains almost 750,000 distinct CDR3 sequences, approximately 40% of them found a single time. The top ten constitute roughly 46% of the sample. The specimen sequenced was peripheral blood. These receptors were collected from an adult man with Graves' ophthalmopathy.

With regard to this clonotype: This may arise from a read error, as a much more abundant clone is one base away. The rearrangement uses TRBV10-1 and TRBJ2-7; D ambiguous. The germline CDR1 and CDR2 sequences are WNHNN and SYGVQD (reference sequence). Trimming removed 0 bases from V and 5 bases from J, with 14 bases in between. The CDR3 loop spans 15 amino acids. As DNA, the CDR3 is TGCGCCAGCAGTGAGTCTTTGGGCATGGACCACGAGCAGTACTTC. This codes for CASSESLGMDHEQYF.

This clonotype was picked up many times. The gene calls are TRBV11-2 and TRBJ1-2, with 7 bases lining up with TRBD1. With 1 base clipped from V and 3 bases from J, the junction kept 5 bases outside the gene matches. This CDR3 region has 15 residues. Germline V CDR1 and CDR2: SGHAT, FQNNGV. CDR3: CASSLGGGDHYGYTF. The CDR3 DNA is TGTGCCAGCAGCTTAGGAGGGGGCGACCACTATGGCTACACCTTC.

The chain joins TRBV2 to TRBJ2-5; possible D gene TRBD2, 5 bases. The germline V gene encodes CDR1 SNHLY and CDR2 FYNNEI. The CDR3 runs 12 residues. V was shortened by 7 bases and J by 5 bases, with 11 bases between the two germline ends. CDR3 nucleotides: TGTGCCAGCAAAGCCAGCGGCGAGACCCAGTACTTC. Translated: CASKASGETQYF.

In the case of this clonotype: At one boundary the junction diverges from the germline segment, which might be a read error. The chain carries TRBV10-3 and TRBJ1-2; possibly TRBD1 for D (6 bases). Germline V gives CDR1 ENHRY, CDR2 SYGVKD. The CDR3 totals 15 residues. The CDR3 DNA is TGTGCCAGCAGTGAAAGGGGGGGGCAAGACTATGGCTACACCTTC. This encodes CASSERGGQDYGYTF.

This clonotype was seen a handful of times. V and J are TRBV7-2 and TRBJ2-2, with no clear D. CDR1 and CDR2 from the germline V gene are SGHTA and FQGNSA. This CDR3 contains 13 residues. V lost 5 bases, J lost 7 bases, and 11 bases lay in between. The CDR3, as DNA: TGTGCCAGCAGCCGGCCAGCGAACGGGGAGCTGTTTTTT. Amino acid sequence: CASSRPANGELFF.

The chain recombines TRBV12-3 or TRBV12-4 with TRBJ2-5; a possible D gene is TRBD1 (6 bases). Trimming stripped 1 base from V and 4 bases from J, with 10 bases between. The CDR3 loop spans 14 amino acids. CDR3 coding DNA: TGTGCCAGCAGTTTAGTGGGACACGGAGAGACCCAGTACTTC. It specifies CASSLVGHGETQYF.

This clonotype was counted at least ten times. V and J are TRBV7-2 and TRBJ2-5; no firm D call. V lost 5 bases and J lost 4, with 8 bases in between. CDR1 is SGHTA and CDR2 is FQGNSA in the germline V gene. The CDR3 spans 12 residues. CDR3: CASSPHPETQYF. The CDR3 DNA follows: TGTGCCAGCAGCCCCCACCCAGAGACCCAGTACTTC.

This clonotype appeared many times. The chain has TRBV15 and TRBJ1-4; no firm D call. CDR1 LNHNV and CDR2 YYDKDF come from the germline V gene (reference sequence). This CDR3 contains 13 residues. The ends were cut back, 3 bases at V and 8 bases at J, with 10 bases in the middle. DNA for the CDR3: TGTGCCACCAGCAGTAGGACCGAGGAAAAACTGTTTTTT. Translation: CATSSRTEEKLFF.

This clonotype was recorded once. The CDR3 DNA reads as TGTGCCAGTAGTATAGTCCGTGGAGGTGTCGGTGAAGCTTTCTTT. Protein sequence: CASSIVRGGVGEAFF. The V and J genes are TRBV19 and TRBJ1-1; D is undetermined. This CDR3 spans 15 amino acids. Germline CDR1 reads LNHDA; CDR2 reads SQIVND (reference sequence). Trimming pared 1 base from V and 7 bases from J, leaving 16 bases between.

The CDR3 nucleotides read TGTGCCAGCAGTTACTCGAACAGGGGGCTGTTCGGGGGGGCCAACGTCCTGACTTTC. This sequence encodes CASSYSNRGLFGGANVLTF. This sequence joins TRBV25-1 and TRBJ2-6, with TRBD1 matching over 9 bases. Germline CDR1 and CDR2: MGHDK and SYGVNS. This CDR3 is 19 amino acids long. The ends lost 5 bases at V and 4 bases at J; junction bases unmatched: 15.

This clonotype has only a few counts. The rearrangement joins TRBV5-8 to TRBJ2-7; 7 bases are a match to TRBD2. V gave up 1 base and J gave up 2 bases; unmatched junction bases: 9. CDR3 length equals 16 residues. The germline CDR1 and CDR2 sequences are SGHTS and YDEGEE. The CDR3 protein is CASSLSGGMRTYEQYF. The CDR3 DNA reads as TGTGCCAGCAGCTTGTCGGGGGGTATGAGGACCTACGAGCAGTACTTC.

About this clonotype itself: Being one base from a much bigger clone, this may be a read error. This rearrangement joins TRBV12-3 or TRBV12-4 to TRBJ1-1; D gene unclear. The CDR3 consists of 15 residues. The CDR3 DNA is TGTACCAGCAGTCCCTCAGCGGTCGTGGGCACTGAAGCTTTCTTT. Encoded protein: CTSSPSAVVGTEAFF.

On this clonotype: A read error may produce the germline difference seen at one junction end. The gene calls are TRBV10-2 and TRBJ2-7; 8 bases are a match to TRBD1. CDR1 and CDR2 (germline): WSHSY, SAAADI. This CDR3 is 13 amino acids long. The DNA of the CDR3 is TGTGCCAGCACAGGGGGAACCACCTACGAGCAGTACTTC. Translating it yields CASTGGTTYEQYF.

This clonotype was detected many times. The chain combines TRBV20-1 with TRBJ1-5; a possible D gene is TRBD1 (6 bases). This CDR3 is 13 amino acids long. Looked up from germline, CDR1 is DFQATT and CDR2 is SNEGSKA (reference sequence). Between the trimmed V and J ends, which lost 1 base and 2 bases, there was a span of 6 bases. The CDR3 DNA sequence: TGCAGTGCTAGAGGACAGGGCAATCAGCCCCAGCATTTT. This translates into CSARGQGNQPQHF.

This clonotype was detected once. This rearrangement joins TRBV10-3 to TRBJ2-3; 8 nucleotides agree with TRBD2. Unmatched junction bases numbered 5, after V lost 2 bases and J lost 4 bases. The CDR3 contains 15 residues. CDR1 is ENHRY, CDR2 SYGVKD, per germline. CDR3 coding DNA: TGTGCCATCAGTGAGACTAGCGGACTCGCAGATACGCAGTATTTT. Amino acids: CAISETSGLADTQYF.

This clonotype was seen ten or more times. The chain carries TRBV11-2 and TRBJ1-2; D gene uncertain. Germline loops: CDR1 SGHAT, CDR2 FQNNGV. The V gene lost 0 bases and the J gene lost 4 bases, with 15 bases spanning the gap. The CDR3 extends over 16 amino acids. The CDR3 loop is CASSLEWSESFYGYTF. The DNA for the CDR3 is TGTGCCAGCAGCTTAGAATGGTCGGAAAGCTTCTATGGCTACACCTTC.

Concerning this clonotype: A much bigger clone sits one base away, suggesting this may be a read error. The CDR3 nucleotides read TGTGCCAGCAGTTTCGTAGGGTTCGGCGAGACCCAGTACTTC. Translating it yields CASSFVGFGETQYF. The chain has TRBV10-3 and TRBJ2-5; D is uncertain. The CDR3 length is 14 residues. Germline CDR1 reads ENHRY; CDR2 reads SYGVKD.

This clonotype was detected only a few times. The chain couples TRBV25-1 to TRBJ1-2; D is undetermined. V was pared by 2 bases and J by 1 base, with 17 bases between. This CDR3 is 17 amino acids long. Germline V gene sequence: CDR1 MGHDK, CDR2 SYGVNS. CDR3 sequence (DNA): TGTGCCAGCAGTGAAACTATGGTCCTCCAAAGTAACTATGGCTACACCTTC. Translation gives CASSETMVLQSNYGYTF.

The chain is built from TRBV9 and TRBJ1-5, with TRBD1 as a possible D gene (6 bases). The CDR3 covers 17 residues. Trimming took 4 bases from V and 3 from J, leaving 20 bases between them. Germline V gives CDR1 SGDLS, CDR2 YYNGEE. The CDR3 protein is CASSTPWLTGYNQPQHF. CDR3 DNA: TGTGCCAGCAGCACACCTTGGTTGACAGGCTACAATCAGCCCCAGCATTTT.

The CDR3: CASSGGGQAETQYF. The CDR3 DNA reads TGTGCCAGCAGCGGTGGGGGACAGGCGGAGACCCAGTACTTC. V is TRBV5-5 and J is TRBJ2-5; TRBD1 matches at 8 bases. V lost 4 bases, J lost 5 bases, and 7 bases stayed unmatched. Germline values: CDR1 SGHKS, CDR2 YYEKEE (reference sequence). This CDR3 is built from 14 residues. Full variable domain (remainder filled in from reference TRBV5-5 and TRBJ2-5): DAGVTQSPTHLIKTRGQQVTLRCSPISGHKSVSWYQQVLGQGPQFIFQYYEKEERGRGNFPDRFSARQFPNYSSELNVNALLLGDSALYLCASSGGGQAETQYFGPGTRLLVL.

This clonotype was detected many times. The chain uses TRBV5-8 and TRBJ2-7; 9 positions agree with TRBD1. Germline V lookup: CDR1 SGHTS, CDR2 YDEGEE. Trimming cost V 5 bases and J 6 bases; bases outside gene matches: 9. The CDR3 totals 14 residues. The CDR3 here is CASRTGTGFGEQYF. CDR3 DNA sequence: TGTGCCAGCAGGACCGGGACAGGGTTCGGCGAGCAGTACTTC.

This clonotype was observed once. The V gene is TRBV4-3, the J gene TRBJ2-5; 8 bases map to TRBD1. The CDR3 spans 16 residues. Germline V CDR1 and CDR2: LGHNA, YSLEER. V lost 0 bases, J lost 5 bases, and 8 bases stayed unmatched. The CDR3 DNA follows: TGCGCCAGCAGCCAAGAAGTTGACAGGGGAAGGGAGACCCAGTACTTC. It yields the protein CASSQEVDRGRETQYF.

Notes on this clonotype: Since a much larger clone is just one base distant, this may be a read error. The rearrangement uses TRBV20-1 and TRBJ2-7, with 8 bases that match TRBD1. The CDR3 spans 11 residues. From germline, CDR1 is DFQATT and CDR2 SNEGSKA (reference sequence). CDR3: CSAREDREQHF. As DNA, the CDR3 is TGCAGTGCTAGAGAGGACAGGGAGCAGCACTTC.

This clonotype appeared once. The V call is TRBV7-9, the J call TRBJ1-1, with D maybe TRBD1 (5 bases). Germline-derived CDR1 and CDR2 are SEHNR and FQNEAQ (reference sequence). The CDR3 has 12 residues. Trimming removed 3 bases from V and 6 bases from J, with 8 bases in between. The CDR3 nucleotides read TGTGCCAGCAGCTTTGGGACGGCTGAAGCTTTCTTT. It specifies CASSFGTAEAFF.

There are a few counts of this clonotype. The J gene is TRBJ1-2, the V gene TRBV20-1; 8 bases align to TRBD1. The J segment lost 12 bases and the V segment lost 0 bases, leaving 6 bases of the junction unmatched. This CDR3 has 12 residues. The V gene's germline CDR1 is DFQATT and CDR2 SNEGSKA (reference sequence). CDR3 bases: TGCAGTGCTAGAGATGGGCAGGGGGCGGACACCTTC. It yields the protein CSARDGQGADTF.

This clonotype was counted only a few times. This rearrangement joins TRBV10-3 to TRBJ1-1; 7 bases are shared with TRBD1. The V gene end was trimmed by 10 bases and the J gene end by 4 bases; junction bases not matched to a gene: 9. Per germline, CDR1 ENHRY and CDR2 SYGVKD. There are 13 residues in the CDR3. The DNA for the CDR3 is TGTGCCAACAGCGACAGGGCATTCACTGAAGCTTTCTTT. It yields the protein CANSDRAFTEAFF.